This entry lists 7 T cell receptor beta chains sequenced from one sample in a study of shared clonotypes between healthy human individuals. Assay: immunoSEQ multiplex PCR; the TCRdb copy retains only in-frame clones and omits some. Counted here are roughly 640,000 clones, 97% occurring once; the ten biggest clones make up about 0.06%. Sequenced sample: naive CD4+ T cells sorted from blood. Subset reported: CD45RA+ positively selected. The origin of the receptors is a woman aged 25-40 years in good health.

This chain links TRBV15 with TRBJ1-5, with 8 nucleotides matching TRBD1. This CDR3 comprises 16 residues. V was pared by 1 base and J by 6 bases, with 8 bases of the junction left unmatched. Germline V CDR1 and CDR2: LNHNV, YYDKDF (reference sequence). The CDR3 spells CATSRVFGQGTQPQHF. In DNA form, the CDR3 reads TGTGCCACCAGCAGAGTGTTTGGACAGGGTACTCAGCCCCAGCATTTT.

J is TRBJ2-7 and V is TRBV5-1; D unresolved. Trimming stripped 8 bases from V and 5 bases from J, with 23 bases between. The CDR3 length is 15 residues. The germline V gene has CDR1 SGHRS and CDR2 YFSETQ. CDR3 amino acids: CASYHEPGRLDEQYF. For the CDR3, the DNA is TGCGCCAGTTACCACGAACCAGGACGCTTGGACGAGCAGTACTTC.

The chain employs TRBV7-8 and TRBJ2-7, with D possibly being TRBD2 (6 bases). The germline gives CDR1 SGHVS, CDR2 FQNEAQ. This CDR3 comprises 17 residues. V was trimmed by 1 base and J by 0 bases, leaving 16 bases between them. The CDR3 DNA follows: TGTGCCAGCAGCTTAGTTGGGCGCGCGGGGCTCTCCTACGAGCAGTACTTC. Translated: CASSLVGRAGLSYEQYF.

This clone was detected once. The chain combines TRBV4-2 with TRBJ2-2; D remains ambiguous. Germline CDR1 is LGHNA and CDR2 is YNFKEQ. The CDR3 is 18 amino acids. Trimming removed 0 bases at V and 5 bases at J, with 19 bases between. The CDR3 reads CASSQDPRTESVTGELFF. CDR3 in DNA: TGTGCCAGCAGCCAAGATCCGCGGACCGAGAGTGTAACCGGGGAGCTGTTTTTT.

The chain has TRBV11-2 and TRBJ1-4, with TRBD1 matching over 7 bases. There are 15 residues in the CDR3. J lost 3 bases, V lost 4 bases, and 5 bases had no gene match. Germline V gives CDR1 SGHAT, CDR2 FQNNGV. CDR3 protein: CASSSDRVANEKLFF. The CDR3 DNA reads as TGTGCCAGCAGCTCAGACAGGGTGGCTAATGAAAAACTGTTTTTT.

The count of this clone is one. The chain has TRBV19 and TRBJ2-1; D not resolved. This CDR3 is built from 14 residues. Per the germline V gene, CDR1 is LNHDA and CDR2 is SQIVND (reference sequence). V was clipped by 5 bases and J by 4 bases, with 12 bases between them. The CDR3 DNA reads TGTGCCAGTAGTTCATACTCAGATTACAATGAGCAGTTCTTC. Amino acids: CASSSYSDYNEQFF.

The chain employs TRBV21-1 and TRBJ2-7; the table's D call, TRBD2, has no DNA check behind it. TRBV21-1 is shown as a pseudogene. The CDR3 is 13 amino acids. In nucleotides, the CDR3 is TGTGCCAGCAGCAAATCGGGAGGCTACGAGCAGTACTTC. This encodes CASSKSGGYEQYF.